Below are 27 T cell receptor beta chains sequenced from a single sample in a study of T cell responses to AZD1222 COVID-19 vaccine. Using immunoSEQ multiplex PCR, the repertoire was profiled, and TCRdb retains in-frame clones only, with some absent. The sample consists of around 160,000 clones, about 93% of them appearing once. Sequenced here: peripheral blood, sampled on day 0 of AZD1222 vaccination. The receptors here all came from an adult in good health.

CDR3 nucleotide sequence: TGTGCCAGCAGCTTAGACAGAGCAGAAGGCAATCAGCCCCAGCATTTT. Amino acids: CASSLDRAEGNQPQHF. This sequence joins TRBV7-6 and TRBJ1-5; D remains ambiguous. The CDR3 totals 16 residues. Germline loops: CDR1 SGHVS, CDR2 FNYEAQ. Trimming took 1 base from V and 2 from J, leaving 12 bases between them.

CDR3 region: CASSYSYANEQFF. The CDR3 DNA is TGTGCCAGCAGTTACTCGTACGCCAATGAGCAGTTCTTC. The chain recombines TRBV6-5 with TRBJ2-1; D is unresolved. The CDR3 has 13 amino acids. CDR1 and CDR2 from the germline V gene are MNHEY and SVGAGI. The V end was cut by 0 bases, the J end by 6 bases, with 6 bases between.

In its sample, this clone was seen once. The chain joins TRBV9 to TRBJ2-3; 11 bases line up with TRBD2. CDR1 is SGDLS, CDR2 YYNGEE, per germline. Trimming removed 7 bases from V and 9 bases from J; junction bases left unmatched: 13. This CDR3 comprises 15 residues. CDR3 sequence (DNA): TGTGCCAGCGCGAGTAGCGGGAGGGCCACGGGGACGCAGTATTTT. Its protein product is CASASSGRATGTQYF.

Here the CDR3 DNA reads TGTGCCAGCAGCTCCGGGCCCCGAGAGGGCACTGAAGCTTTCTTT. Residues: CASSSGPREGTEAFF. J is TRBJ1-1 and V is TRBV5-6; no firm D call. V dropped 3 bases and J dropped 4 bases, with 16 bases sitting between them. The germline V gene encodes CDR1 SGHDT and CDR2 YYEEEE. The length of the CDR3 is 15 residues.

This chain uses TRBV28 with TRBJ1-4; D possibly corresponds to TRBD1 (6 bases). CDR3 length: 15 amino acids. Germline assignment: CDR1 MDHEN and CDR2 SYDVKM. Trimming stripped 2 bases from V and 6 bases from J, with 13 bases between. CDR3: CASSLAGAWDEKLFF. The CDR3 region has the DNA TGTGCCAGCAGTTTAGCGGGGGCTTGGGATGAAAAACTGTTTTTT.

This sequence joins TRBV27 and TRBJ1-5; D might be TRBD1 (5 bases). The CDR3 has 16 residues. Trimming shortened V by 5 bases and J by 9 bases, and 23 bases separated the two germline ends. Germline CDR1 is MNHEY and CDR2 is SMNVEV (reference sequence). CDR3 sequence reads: CASSPISGPTDGPQHF. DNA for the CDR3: TGTGCCAGCAGTCCCATCTCGGGACCGACAGACGGGCCCCAGCATTTT.

CDR3 region: CASSPRDRVHGYTF. CDR3 nucleotide sequence: TGTGCCAGCTCACCAAGGGACAGGGTCCATGGCTACACCTTC. The chain uses TRBV18 and TRBJ1-2, with TRBD1 matching 9 bases. The CDR3 consists of 14 residues. Trimming at V came to 2 bases and at J to 6 bases, leaving 4 bases not matched to a gene. The germline gives CDR1 KGHSH, CDR2 LQKENI.

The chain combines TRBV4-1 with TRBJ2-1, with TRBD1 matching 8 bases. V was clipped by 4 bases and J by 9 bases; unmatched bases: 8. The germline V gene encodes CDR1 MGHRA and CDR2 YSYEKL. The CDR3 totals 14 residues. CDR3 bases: TGCGCCAGCAGCCTTACGACAGGGGATGTTGAGCAGTTCTTC. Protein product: CASSLTTGDVEQFF.

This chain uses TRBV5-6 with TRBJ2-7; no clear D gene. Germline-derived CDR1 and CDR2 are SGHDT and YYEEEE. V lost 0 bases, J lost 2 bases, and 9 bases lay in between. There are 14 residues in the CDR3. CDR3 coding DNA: TGTGCCAGCAGCTTGGTAAGTCTAGCCTACGAGCAGTACTTC. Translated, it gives CASSLVSLAYEQYF. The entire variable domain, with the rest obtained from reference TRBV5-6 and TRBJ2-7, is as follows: DAGVTQSPTHLIKTRGQQVTLRCSPKSGHDTVSWYQQALGQGPQFIFQYYEEEERQRGNFPDRFSGHQFPNYSSELNVNALLLGDSALYLCASSLVSLAYEQYFGPGTRLTVT.

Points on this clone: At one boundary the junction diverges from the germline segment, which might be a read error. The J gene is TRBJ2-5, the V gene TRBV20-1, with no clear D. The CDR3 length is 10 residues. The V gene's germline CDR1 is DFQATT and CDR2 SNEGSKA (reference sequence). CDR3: CSADHETQYF. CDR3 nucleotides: TGCAGTGCTGACCACGAGACCCAGTACTTC.

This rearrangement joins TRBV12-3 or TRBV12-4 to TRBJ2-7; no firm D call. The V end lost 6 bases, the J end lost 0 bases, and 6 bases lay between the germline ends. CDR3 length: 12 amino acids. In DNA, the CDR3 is TGTGCCAGCAGCGAGATCTCCTACGAGCAGTACTTC. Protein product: CASSEISYEQYF.

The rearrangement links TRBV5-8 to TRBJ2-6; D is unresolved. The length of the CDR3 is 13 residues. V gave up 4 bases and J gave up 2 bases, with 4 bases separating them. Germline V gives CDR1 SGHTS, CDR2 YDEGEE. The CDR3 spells CASSLTGANVLTF. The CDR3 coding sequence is TGTGCCAGCAGCCTTACTGGGGCCAACGTCCTGACTTTC.

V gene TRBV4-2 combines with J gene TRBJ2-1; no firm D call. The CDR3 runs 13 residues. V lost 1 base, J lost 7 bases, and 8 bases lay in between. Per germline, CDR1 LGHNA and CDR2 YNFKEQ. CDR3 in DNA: TGTGCCAGCAGCCAAGTATCCCGAAATGAGCAGTTCTTC. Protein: CASSQVSRNEQFF.

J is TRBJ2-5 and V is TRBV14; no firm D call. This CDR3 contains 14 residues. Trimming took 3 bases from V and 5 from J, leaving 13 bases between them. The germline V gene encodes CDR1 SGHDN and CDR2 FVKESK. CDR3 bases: TGTGCCAGCAGCCACCAGGTCGTGTCGGAGACCCAGTACTTC. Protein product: CASSHQVVSETQYF.

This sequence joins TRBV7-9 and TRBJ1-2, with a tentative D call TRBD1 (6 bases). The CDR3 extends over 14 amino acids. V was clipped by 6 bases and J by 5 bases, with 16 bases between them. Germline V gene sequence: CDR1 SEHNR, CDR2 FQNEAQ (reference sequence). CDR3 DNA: TGTGCCAGCAGTACCGGACAGAAGATTTATGGCTACACCTTC. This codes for CASSTGQKIYGYTF.

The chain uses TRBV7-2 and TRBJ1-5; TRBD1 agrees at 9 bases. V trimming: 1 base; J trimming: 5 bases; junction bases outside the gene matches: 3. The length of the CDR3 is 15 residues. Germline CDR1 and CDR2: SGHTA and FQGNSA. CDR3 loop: CASSLGGQGHQPQHF. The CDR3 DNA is TGTGCCAGCAGCTTAGGGGGACAGGGTCATCAGCCCCAGCATTTT.

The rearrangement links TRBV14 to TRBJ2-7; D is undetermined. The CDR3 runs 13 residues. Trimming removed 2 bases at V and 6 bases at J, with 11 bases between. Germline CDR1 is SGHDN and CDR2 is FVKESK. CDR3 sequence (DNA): TGTGCCAGCAGCCAACCACTTTGGGGCGAGCAGTACTTC. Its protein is CASSQPLWGEQYF.

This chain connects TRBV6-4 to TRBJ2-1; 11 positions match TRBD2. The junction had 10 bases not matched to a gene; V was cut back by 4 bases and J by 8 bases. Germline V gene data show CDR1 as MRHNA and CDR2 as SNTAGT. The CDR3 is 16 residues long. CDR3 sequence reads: CASSAPVAGGGHEQFF. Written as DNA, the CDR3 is TGTGCCAGCAGTGCCCCGGTAGCGGGGGGGGGCCATGAGCAGTTCTTC.

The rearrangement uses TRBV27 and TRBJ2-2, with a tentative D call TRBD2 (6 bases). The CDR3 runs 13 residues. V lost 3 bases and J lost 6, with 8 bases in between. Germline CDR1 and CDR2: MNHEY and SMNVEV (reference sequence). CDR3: CASSFGGPGELFF. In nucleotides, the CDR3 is TGTGCCAGCAGTTTCGGGGGTCCCGGGGAGCTGTTTTTT.

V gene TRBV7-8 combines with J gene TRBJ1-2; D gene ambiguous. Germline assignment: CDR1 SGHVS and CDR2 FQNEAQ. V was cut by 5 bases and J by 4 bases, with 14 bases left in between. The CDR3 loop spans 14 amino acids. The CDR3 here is CASSRSGDGYGYTF. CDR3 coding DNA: TGTGCCAGCAGCCGAAGTGGGGATGGCTATGGCTACACCTTC.

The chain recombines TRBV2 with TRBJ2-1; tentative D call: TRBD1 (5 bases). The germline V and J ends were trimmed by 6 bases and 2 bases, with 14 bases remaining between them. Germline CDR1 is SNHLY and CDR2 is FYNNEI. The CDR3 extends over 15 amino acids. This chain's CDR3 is CASSQWAGTYNEQFF. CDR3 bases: TGTGCCAGCAGCCAGTGGGCAGGGACCTACAATGAGCAGTTCTTC.

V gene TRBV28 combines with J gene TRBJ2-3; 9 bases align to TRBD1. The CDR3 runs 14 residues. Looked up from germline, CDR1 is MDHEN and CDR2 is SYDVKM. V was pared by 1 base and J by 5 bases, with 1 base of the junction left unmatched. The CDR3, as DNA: TGTGCCAGCAGTTTATACAGGGGGCGAGATACGCAGTATTTT. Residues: CASSLYRGRDTQYF. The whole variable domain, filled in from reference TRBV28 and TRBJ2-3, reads DVKVTQSSRYLVKRTGEKVFLECVQDMDHENMFWYRQDPGLGLRLIYFSYDVKMKEKGDIPEGYSVSREKKERFSLILESASTNQTSMYLCASSLYRGRDTQYFGPGTRLTVL.

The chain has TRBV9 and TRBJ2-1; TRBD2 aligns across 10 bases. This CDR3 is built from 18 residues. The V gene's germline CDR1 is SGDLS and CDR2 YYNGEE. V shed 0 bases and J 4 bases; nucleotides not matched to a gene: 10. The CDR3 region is CASSVGSPSGRSYNEQFF. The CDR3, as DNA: TGTGCCAGCAGCGTAGGGTCCCCTAGCGGGAGAAGTTACAATGAGCAGTTCTTC.

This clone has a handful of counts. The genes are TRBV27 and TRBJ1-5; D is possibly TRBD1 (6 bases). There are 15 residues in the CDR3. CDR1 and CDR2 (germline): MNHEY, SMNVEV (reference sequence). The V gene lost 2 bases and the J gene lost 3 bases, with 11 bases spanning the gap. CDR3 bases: TGTGCCAGCAGTTTAACAGGGCTACTCAATCAGCCCCAGCATTTT. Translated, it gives CASSLTGLLNQPQHF.

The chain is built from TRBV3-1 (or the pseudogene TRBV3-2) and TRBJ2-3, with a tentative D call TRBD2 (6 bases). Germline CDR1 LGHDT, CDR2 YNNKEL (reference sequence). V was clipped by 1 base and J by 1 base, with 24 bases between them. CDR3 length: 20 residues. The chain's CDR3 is CASSQAKPPGVYHGTDTQYF. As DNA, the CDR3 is TGTGCCAGCAGCCAAGCAAAGCCACCGGGGGTCTACCACGGCACAGATACGCAGTATTTT.

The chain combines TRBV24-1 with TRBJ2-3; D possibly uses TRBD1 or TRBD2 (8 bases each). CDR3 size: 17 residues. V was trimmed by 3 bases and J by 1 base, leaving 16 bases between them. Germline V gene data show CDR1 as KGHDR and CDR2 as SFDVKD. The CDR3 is CATSDPREGQGTDTQYF. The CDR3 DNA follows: TGTGCCACCAGTGATCCCCGGGAGGGACAGGGCACAGATACGCAGTATTTT.

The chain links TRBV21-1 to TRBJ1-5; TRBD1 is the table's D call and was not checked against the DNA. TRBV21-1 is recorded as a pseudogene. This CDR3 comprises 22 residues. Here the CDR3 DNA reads TGTGCCAGCAGCAAGCGGACCAAGCACCGGGACAGGGTCCTTTTAAGCAATCAGCCCCAGCATTTT. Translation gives CASSKRTKHRDRVLLSNQPQHF.